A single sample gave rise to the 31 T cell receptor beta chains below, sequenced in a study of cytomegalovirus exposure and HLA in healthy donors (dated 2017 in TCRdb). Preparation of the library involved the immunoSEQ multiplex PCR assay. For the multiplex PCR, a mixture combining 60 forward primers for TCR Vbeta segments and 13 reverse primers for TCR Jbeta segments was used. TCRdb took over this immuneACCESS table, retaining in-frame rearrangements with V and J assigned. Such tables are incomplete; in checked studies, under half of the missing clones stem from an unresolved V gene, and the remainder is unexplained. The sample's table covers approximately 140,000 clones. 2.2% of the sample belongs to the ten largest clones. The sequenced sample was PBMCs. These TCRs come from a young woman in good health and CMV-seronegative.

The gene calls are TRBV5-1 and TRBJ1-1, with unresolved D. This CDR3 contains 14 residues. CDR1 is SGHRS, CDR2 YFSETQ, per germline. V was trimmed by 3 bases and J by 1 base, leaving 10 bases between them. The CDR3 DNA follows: TGCGCCAGCAGCTATGGAACGGGGAACACTGAAGCTTTCTTT. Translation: CASSYGTGNTEAFF.

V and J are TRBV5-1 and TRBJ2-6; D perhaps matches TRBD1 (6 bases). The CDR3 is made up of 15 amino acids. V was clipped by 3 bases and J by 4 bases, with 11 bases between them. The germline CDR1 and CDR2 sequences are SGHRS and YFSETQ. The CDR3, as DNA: TGCGCCAGCAGCTCCGGACAGTTAGGGGCCAACGTCCTGACTTTC. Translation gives CASSSGQLGANVLTF. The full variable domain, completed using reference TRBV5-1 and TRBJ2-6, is KAGVTQTPRYLIKTRGQQVTLSCSPISGHRSVSWYQQTPGQGLQFLFEYFSETQRNKGNFPGRFSGRQFSNSRSEMNVSTLELGDSALYLCASSSGQLGANVLTFGAGSRLTVL.

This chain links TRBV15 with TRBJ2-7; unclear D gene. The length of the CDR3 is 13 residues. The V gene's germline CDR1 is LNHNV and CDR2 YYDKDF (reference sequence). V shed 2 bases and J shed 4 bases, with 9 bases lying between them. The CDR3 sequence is CATSRNIVYEQYF. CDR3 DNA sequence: TGTGCCACCAGCAGAAATATAGTTTACGAGCAGTACTTC.

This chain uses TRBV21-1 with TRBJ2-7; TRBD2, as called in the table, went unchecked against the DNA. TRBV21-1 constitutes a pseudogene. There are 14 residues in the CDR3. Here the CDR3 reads CASSKDRGNHEQYV. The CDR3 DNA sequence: TGTGCCAGCAGCAAAGATCGGGGAAACCACGAGCAGTACGTC.

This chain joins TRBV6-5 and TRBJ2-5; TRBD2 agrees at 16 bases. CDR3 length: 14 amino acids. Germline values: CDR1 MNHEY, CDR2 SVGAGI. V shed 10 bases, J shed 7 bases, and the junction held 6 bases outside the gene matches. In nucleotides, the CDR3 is TGTGCCACCATGGGGACTAGCGGGAGGGGGACCCAGTACTTC. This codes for CATMGTSGRGTQYF.

The CDR3 nucleotides read TGTGCCAGCAGCCGCGGGGGGGGCACAGATACGCAGTATTTT. This encodes CASSRGGGTDTQYF. This chain links TRBV11-3 with TRBJ2-3; TRBD2 aligns across 9 bases. V trimming: 5 bases; J trimming: 1 base; junction bases outside the gene matches: 1. Per the germline V gene, CDR1 is SGHNT and CDR2 is YENEEA. This CDR3 is built from 14 residues.

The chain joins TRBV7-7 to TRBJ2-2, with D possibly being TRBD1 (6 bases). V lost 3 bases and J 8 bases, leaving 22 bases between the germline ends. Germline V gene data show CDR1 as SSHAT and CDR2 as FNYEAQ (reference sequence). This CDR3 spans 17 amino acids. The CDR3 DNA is TGTGCCAGCAGCTTGACACGGGACAAAGGGGATTATGGGGAGCTGTTTTTT. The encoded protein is CASSLTRDKGDYGELFF.

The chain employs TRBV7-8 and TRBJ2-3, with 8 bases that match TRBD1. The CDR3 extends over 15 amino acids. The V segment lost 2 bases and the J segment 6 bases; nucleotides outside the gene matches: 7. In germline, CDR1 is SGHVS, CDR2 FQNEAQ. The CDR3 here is CASSLWGQAPDTQYF. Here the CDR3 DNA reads TGTGCCAGCAGCTTATGGGGACAGGCCCCGGATACGCAGTATTTT.

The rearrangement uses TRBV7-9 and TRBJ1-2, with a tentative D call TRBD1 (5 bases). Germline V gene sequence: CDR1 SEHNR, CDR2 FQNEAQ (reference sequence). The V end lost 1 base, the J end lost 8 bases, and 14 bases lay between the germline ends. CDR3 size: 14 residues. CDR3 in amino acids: CASSLGDLTEGYTF. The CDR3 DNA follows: TGTGCCAGCAGCTTAGGGGACTTGACAGAAGGCTACACCTTC.

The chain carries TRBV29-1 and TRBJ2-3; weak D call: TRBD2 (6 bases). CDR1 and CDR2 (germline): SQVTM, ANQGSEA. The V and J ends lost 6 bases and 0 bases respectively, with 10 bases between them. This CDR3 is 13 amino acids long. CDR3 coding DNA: TGCAGCGTATTAGCGGAAAGCACAGATACGCAGTATTTT. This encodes CSVLAESTDTQYF.

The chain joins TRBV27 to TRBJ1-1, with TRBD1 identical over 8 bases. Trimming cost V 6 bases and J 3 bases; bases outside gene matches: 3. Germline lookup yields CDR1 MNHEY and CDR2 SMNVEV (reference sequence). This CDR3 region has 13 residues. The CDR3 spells CASRLGQDTEAFF. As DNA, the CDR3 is TGTGCCAGCAGATTGGGACAGGACACTGAAGCTTTCTTT.

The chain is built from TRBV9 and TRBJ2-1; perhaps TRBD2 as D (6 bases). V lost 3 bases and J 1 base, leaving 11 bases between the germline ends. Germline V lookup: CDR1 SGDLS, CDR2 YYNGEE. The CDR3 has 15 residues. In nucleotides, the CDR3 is TGTGCCAGCAGCGCAGGGAGGAAATCCTACAATGAGCAGTTCTTC. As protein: CASSAGRKSYNEQFF. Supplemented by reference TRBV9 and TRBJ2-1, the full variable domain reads DSGVTQTPKHLITATGQRVTLRCSPRSGDLSVYWYQQSLDQGLQFLIQYYNGEERAKGNILERFSAQQFPDLHSELNLSSLELGDSALYFCASSAGRKSYNEQFFGPGTRLTVL.

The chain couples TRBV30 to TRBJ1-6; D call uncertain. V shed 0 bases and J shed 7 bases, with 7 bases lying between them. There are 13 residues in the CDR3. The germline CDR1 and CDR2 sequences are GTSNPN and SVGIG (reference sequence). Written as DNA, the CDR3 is TGTGCCTGGAGTGTGGGCGGGAATTCACCCCTCCACTTT. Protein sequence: CAWSVGGNSPLHF.

DNA for the CDR3: TGTGCCAGCAGTATTACGACAGGGCTCTCTGGCTACACCTTC. Translating gives CASSITTGLSGYTF. This chain joins TRBV2 and TRBJ1-2; TRBD1 matches 7 bases. This CDR3 has 14 amino acids. Germline loops: CDR1 SNHLY, CDR2 FYNNEI. The J segment lost 7 bases and the V segment lost 5 bases, leaving 10 bases of the junction unmatched.

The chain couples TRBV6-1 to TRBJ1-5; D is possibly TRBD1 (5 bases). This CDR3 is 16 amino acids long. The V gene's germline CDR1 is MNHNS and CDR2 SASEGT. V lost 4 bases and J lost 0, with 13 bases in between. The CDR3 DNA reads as TGTGCCAGCAGTGGGCTACAGGTTTATAGCAATCAGCCCCAGCATTTT. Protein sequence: CASSGLQVYSNQPQHF.

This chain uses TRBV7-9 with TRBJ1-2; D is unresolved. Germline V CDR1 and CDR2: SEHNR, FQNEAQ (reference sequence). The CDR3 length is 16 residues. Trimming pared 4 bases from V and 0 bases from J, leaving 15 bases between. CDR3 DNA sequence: TGTGCCAGCAGCTCCCCTGAGGGAACAGCTAACTATGGCTACACCTTC. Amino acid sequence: CASSSPEGTANYGYTF.

The CDR3 loop reads CASRLIKNTGELFF. The CDR3 DNA follows: TGTGCCAGCAGACTAATTAAGAACACCGGGGAGCTGTTTTTT. This chain connects TRBV2 to TRBJ2-2; D unclear. From germline, CDR1 is SNHLY and CDR2 FYNNEI. This CDR3 is 14 amino acids long. V shed 6 bases and J shed 1 base, with 9 bases lying between them.

This chain's CDR3 is CASRRGLAGDGGELFF. CDR3 nucleotides: TGTGCCAGTAGACGAGGACTAGCGGGAGACGGCGGGGAGCTGTTTTTT. The V call is TRBV19, the J call TRBJ2-2, with 13 nucleotides matching TRBD2. V gave up 6 bases and J gave up 7 bases; unmatched junction bases: 8. There are 16 residues in the CDR3. Germline loops: CDR1 LNHDA, CDR2 SQIVND (reference sequence).

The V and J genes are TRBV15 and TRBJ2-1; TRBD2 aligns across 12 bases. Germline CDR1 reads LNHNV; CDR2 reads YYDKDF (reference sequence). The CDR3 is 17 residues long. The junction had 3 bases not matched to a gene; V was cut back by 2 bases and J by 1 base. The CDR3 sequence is CATSRTSGRTSYNEQFF. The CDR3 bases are TGTGCCACCAGCAGAACTAGCGGGAGGACGTCCTACAATGAGCAGTTCTTC. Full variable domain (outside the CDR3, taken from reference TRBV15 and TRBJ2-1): DAMVIQNPRYQVTQFGKPVTLSCSQTLNHNVMYWYQQKSSQAPKLLFHYYDKDFNNEADTPDNFQSRRPNTSFCFLDIRSPGLGDTAMYLCATSRTSGRTSYNEQFFGPGTRLTVL.

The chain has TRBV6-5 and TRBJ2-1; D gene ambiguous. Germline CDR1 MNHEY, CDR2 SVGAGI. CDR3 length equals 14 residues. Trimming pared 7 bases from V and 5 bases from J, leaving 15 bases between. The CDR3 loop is CASKLSLINNEQFF. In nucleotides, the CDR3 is TGTGCCAGCAAGCTTTCCCTCATTAACAATGAGCAGTTCTTC.

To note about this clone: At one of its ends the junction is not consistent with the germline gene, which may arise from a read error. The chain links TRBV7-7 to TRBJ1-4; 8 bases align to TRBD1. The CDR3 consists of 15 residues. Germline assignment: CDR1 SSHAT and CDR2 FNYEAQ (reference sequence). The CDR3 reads CASSPTTGVNEKLFF. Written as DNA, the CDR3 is TGTGCTAGCAGCCCAACGACAGGGGTTAATGAAAAACTGTTTTTT.

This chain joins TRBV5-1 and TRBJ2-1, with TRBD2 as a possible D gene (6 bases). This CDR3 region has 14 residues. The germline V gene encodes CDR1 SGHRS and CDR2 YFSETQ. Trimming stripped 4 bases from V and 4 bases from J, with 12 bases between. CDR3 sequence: CASSVFREYNEQFF. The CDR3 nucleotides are TGCGCCAGCAGCGTCTTCCGGGAGTACAATGAGCAGTTCTTC.

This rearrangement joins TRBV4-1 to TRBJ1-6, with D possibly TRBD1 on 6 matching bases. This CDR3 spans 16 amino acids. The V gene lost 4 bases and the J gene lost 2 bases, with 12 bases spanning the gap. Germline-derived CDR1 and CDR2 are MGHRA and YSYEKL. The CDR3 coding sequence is TGCGCCAGCAGCCTGCAGGGGTCCCCCTATAATTCACCCCTCCACTTT. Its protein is CASSLQGSPYNSPLHF.

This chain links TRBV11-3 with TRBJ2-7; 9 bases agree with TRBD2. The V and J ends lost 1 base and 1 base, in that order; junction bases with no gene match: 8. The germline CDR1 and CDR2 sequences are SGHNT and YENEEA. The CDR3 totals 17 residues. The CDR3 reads CASSLGSGSSFSYEQYV. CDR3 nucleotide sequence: TGTGCCAGCAGCTTAGGTAGCGGGAGTTCCTTTTCCTACGAGCAGTACGTC.

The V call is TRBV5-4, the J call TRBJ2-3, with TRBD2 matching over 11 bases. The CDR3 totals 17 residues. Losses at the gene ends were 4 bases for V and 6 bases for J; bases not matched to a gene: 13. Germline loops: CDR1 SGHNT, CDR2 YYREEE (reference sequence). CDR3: CASSPSVTSGIKDTQYF. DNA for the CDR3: TGTGCCAGCAGCCCGAGTGTGACTAGCGGGATCAAGGATACGCAGTATTTT.

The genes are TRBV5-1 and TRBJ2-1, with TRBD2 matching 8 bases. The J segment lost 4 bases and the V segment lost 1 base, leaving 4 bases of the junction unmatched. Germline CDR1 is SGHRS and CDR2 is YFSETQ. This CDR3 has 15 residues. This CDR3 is CASSLSGSEYNEQFF. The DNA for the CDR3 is TGCGCCAGCAGCTTGAGCGGGAGCGAATACAATGAGCAGTTCTTC.

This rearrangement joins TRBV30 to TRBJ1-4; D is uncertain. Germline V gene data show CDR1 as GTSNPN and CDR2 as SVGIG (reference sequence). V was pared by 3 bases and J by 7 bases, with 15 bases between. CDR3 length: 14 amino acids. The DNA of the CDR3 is TGTGCCTGGAGAATTACCGGAGAAGGTGAAAAACTGTTTTTT. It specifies CAWRITGEGEKLFF.

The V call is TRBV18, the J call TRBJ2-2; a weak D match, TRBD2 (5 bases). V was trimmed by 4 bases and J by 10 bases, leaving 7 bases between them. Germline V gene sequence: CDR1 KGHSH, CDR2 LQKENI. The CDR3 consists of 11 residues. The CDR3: CASSRGEELFF. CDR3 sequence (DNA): TGTGCCAGCTCACGGGGAGAGGAGCTGTTTTTT.

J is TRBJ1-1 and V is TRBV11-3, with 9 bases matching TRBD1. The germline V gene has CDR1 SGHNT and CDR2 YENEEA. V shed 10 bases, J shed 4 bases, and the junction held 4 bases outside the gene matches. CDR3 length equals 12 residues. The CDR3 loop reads CATGTGTTEAFF. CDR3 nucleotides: TGTGCCACCGGGACAGGGACCACTGAAGCTTTCTTT.

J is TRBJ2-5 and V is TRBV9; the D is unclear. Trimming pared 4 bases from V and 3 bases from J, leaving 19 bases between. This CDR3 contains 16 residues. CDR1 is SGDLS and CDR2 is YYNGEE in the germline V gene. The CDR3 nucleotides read TGTGCCAGCAGCCGTCGTGAGGCGCCGTGGGAAGAGACCCAGTACTTC. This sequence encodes CASSRREAPWEETQYF. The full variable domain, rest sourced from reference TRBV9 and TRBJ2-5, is DSGVTQTPKHLITATGQRVTLRCSPRSGDLSVYWYQQSLDQGLQFLIQYYNGEERAKGNILERFSAQQFPDLHSELNLSSLELGDSALYFCASSRREAPWEETQYFGPGTRLLVL.

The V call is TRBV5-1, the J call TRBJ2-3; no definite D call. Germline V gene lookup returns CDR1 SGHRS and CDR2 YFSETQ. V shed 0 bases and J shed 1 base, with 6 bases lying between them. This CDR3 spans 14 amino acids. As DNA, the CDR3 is TGCGCCAGCAGCTTGGAACTACGCACAGATACGCAGTATTTT. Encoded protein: CASSLELRTDTQYF.